This T cell receptor (beta chain) was sequenced for a study of chemoradiotherapy in HPV16-positive cancers. About this clone itself: The antigen remains undetermined.

V gave up 7 bases and J gave up 0 bases, with 12 bases separating them. Germline CDR1 ENHRY, CDR2 SYGVKD. The CDR3 spans 14 residues. General study results and limits: During treatment, candidate HPV-specific clones and E7-related motifs expanded in tumor. Better recurrence-free survival went with HPV-responsive T-cell expansion in HPV16-positive patients.

Sequenced by immunoSEQ multiplex PCR; TCRdb stores in-frame clones only, minus some. The data contain around 13,000 clones, about three fifths of them singletons. The specimen was taken from a patient who underwent chemoradiotherapy. The clonotype originates from a human donor with HPV-associated anogenital cancer. The rearrangement uses TRBV10-3 and TRBJ1-1; D is undetermined. The CDR3 DNA reads TGTGCCATCACTATGACCCTAATGAACACTGAAGCTTTCTTT. It translates to CAITMTLMNTEAFF.